This T cell receptor beta chain was retrieved from a study of T cell responses to AZD1222 COVID-19 vaccine (dated by TCRdb to about 2021). About the full investigation: A total of approximately 250 trial participants underwent TCR sequencing, of whom under 220 had received two doses of AZD1222 and 26 had received two doses of the MenACWY control vaccine. Trial participants were enrolled by age into subgroups of 18-55, 56-69 and 70-plus years, and around 150, 28 and 57 TCR-sequenced participants, respectively, were included in these subgroups.

As regards this clone: No antigen is known for it. No much larger clone exists at a distance of one base, and base qualities are not known.

Paper-wide results and their limitations: Because no day 14 peak-response samples were available, the repertoires could be characterized only after the peak T cell response. Reportedly, close to half of the unique spike-specific TCRs recognized epitopes lying outside the regions that are mutated in the B.1.351 and B.1.1.7 variants. Most participants were white British and females outnumbered males, and the authors suggested that clonal diversity may have been underestimated. The vaccine-associated CD4 TCRs covered the entire spike protein, and the dominant responses fell in regions 160-218 and 743-854. Spike-specific TCR breadth and depth rose significantly after two AZD1222 doses compared with day 0 and with MenACWY recipients. The 56-69-year group was small, and its depth increase did not reach significance, likely because of low power. Conclusions about previously exposed vaccinees are limited because only a handful of AZD1222 recipients were SARS-CoV-2 seropositive at baseline.

From V the trimming removes 5 bases and from J it removes 3 bases, while the gene matches leave 6 bases of the junction unaccounted for. Via the germline V gene, CDR1 is SGHTA and CDR2 FQGNSA. Inclusive of the bounding cysteine and phenylalanine, the CDR3 is 15 residues long. The entry retains the CDR3 DNA only, 45 bases that are in frame from base 1. The CDR3 regions of human TCRbeta chains were analyzed by immunosequencing. As for the original processing: Repertoire TCRs were matched against a reference library of SARS-CoV-2-specific TCRs generated with the MIRA antigen-specificity platform. Breadth was defined as the fraction of unique TCRs that were SARS-CoV-2-associated, and depth was defined as the fraction of total T cells that were SARS-CoV-2-associated. Using the MIRA data, every spike-specific TCR was mapped to the spike region that the TCR reacted to and assigned to either a CD4 or a CD8 class. Log10-transformed breadth and depth values were compared by one-way ANOVA with Sidak's multiple comparisons tests. Entries here come from immuneACCESS through TCRdb and include only in-frame sequences with V and J called. Some clones fail to appear in such tables; in the studies checked, an unresolved V gene covers under half of the shortfall, and the cause of the remainder is unknown. V, J and clone size were drawn from that table, and D and trimming were deduced from the DNA. For this sample there are 150,000 or so clones; roughly 90% appear just once. The top ten hold roughly 3.3% of the sample.

The time point label, read with the paper, signifies: about 28 days (+/-7) after the second vaccine dose. Because spike-specific TCR depth and breadth did not differ between the two schedules, AZD1222 recipients who got a second dose at roughly 4 weeks were pooled with those who got a second dose at roughly 12 weeks. Vaccinee samples came from UK trials COV001 and COV002, including a single-blind randomized controlled phase 2/3 trial of AZD1222 (ChAdOx1 nCoV-19) in healthy adults. For TCRbeta chain sequencing, PBMC samples were collected from trial participants at day 0 and at day 28 after the second dose.

The sample consisted of peripheral blood, taken 28 days after the second AZD1222 dose. The clonotype was recovered from an adult who received the AZD1222 COVID-19 vaccine. The V and J genes are TRBV7-2 and TRBJ1-5; 8 of the junction bases match TRBD1. The sequenced DNA is TGTGCCAGCAGCCCAGGACAGGGCCCCAATCAGCCCCAGCATTTT. Translated, it reads CASSPGQGPNQPQHF.